A selection of T cell receptor beta chains follows, all from one sample in a study of blood T cells in healthy people across ages. TCRdb processed the 5' RACE reads anew with MiXCR; each CDR3 protein has one entry. In the table there are under 2 million distinct CDR3 sequences, 30% to 40% of which are singletons. Sequencing was performed on blood. The receptor source for this set is a woman aged 25-40 years in good health. CDR3s include the opening cysteine and the closing phenylalanine or tryptophan. D genes are given only for firm matches. Size values are once, few and many counts, or a class for expanded clones, and some rows have none.

CDR3nt: TGTGCCAGCAGCGGGGGTGGAGTCAGCTCCTACGAGCAGTACTTC; CDR3aa: CASSGGGVSSYEQYF; v_gene: TRBV7-9; abundance: few; d_gene: .; j_gene: TRBJ2-7
CDR3nt: TGTGCCAGCAAAGGGACAGGGAACGAGCAGTACTTC; CDR3aa: CASKGTGNEQYF; v_gene: TRBV7-9; abundance: few; d_gene: TRBD1; j_gene: TRBJ2-7
CDR3nt: TGCGCCAGCAGCCAATCCGCAACTGGAAACACCATATATTTT; CDR3aa: CASSQSATGNTIYF; v_gene: TRBV4-1; abundance: .; d_gene: .; j_gene: TRBJ1-3
CDR3nt: TGTGCCAGCAGGAGGGGGAAGTACGAGCAGTACTTC; CDR3aa: CASRRGKYEQYF; v_gene: TRBV2; abundance: .; d_gene: .; j_gene: TRBJ2-7
CDR3nt: TGTGCCAGCAGTGAGATGAGCTCCTACAATGAGCAGTTCTTC; CDR3aa: CASSEMSSYNEQFF; v_gene: TRBV27; abundance: many; d_gene: .; j_gene: TRBJ2-1
CDR3nt: TGTGCCAGCAGTACGGACAGCTCGGAGACCCAGTACTTC; CDR3aa: CASSTDSSETQYF; v_gene: TRBV2; abundance: few; d_gene: .; j_gene: TRBJ2-5
CDR3nt: TGTGCCAGCAGTATCGGACAGGGAGGATATGGCTACACCTTC; CDR3aa: CASSIGQGGYGYTF; v_gene: TRBV6-5; abundance: .; d_gene: TRBD1; j_gene: TRBJ1-2
CDR3nt: TGTGCCAGCAGCCAAGATGTTAGAGGGCCTAGCTCCTACAATGAGCAGTTCTTC; CDR3aa: CASSQDVRGPSSYNEQFF; v_gene: TRBV4-2; abundance: few; d_gene: .; j_gene: TRBJ2-1
CDR3nt: TGCAGTTTCCGGGACTCCGATATTGGTCCCTACAATGAGCAGTTCTTC; CDR3aa: CSFRDSDIGPYNEQFF; v_gene: TRBV20-1; abundance: .; d_gene: .; j_gene: TRBJ2-1
CDR3nt: TGTGCCAGCAGCTGGGGGCCCGTGGGACCCCTGGAGCAGTACTTC; CDR3aa: CASSWGPVGPLEQYF; v_gene: TRBV11-3; abundance: .; d_gene: .; j_gene: TRBJ2-7
CDR3nt: TGTGCCAGCAGCCACCCAGTTGGAACAGACTATGGCTACACCTTC; CDR3aa: CASSHPVGTDYGYTF; v_gene: TRBV7-3; abundance: .; d_gene: .; j_gene: TRBJ1-2
CDR3nt: TGTGCCAGCAGCCAAGTGAGGCCTAGCGGGGCCTACGAGCAGTACTTC; CDR3aa: CASSQVRPSGAYEQYF; v_gene: TRBV14; abundance: .; d_gene: TRBD2; j_gene: TRBJ2-7
CDR3nt: TGTGCCAGTAGTATAGGGAGGAGGGCCCTGAACACTGAAGCTTTCTTT; CDR3aa: CASSIGRRALNTEAFF; v_gene: TRBV19; abundance: .; d_gene: .; j_gene: TRBJ1-1
CDR3nt: TGTGCCAGCAGCTTGTTTCGGGACAGGGGGCCTGTGGGCTATGGCTACACCTTC; CDR3aa: CASSLFRDRGPVGYGYTF; v_gene: TRBV5-5; abundance: few; d_gene: TRBD1; j_gene: TRBJ1-2
CDR3nt: TGCAGTGCTATACTCAGAGGGCAGGAATATGGCTACACCTTC; CDR3aa: CSAILRGQEYGYTF; v_gene: TRBV20-1; abundance: .; d_gene: .; j_gene: TRBJ1-2
CDR3nt: TGTGCCAGCAGCTTAGGGCTAGCGGGAGTGGAAGAGCAGTACTTC; CDR3aa: CASSLGLAGVEEQYF; v_gene: TRBV7-8; abundance: .; d_gene: TRBD2; j_gene: TRBJ2-5
CDR3nt: TGCAGTGCTACTCCTGGCGGGAGTAAAGAGACCCAGTACTTC; CDR3aa: CSATPGGSKETQYF; v_gene: TRBV20-1; abundance: .; d_gene: TRBD2; j_gene: TRBJ2-5
CDR3nt: TGTGCCAGCCAAGGGGGCCCCTACGAGCAGTACTTC; CDR3aa: CASQGGPYEQYF; v_gene: TRBV6-1; abundance: .; d_gene: TRBD1; j_gene: TRBJ2-7
CDR3nt: TGCGCCAGCAGCCGATCAGGGGCGGGGGGAGAGACCCAGTACTTC; CDR3aa: CASSRSGAGGETQYF; v_gene: TRBV4-1; abundance: .; d_gene: TRBD2; j_gene: TRBJ2-5
CDR3nt: TGTGCCAGCAGCTGGGGGGCAGGGCCAGAGACCCAGTTCTTC; CDR3aa: CASSWGAGPETQFF; v_gene: TRBV5-4; abundance: .; d_gene: .; j_gene: TRBJ2-1
CDR3nt: TGTGCCAGCAACGAGCGGGGGGGACCCTACGAGCAGTACTTC; CDR3aa: CASNERGGPYEQYF; v_gene: TRBV7-2; abundance: many; d_gene: TRBD2; j_gene: TRBJ2-7
CDR3nt: TGTGCCAGCAGTTCGGGGCCAGCGGGCTACGAGCAGTACTTC; CDR3aa: CASSSGPAGYEQYF; v_gene: TRBV27; abundance: .; d_gene: .; j_gene: TRBJ2-7
CDR3nt: TGTGCCAGCAGCCAAGATTTCGGACAGGGCCCAACTAATGAAAAACTGTTTTTT; CDR3aa: CASSQDFGQGPTNEKLFF; v_gene: TRBV3-1; abundance: .; d_gene: TRBD1; j_gene: TRBJ1-4
CDR3nt: TGTGCCACCGCCGGTCGGCTGATCACAGATACGCAGTATTTT; CDR3aa: CATAGRLITDTQYF; v_gene: TRBV10-3; abundance: .; d_gene: .; j_gene: TRBJ2-3
CDR3nt: TGTGCCAGCAGCACCCCTAGCGCTGGGGCCAACGTCCTGACTTTC; CDR3aa: CASSTPSAGANVLTF; v_gene: TRBV7-2; abundance: few; d_gene: .; j_gene: TRBJ2-6
CDR3nt: TGTGCCAGCAGGGGTGGGGACAAGGCCTACGAGCAGTACTTC; CDR3aa: CASRGGDKAYEQYF; v_gene: TRBV28; abundance: .; d_gene: .; j_gene: TRBJ2-7
CDR3nt: TGCGCCAGCAGCTTGGCCCTCGGGGACACTGAAGCTTTCTTT; CDR3aa: CASSLALGDTEAFF; v_gene: TRBV5-1; abundance: .; d_gene: .; j_gene: TRBJ1-1
CDR3nt: TGTGCCAGCAGCTCCTGGACGCATCAGGGCACTGAAGCTTTCTTT; CDR3aa: CASSSWTHQGTEAFF; v_gene: TRBV7-9; abundance: .; d_gene: .; j_gene: TRBJ1-1
CDR3nt: TGTGCCAGCAGCTTAACAACAGGCAGAGATGAGCAGTTCTTC; CDR3aa: CASSLTTGRDEQFF; v_gene: TRBV11-1; abundance: few; d_gene: .; j_gene: TRBJ2-1